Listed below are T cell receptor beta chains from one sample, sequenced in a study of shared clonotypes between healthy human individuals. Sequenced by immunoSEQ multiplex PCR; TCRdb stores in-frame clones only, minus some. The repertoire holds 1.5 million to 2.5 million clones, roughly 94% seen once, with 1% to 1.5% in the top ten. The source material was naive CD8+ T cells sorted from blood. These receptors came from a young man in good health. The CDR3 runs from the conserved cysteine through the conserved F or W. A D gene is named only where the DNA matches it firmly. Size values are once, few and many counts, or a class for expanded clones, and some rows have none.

DNA: TGTGCCTGGAGTGTGTCCGGTGAAGCTTTCTTT
CDR3: CAWSVSGEAFF
size: few
J: TRBJ1-1
V: TRBV30
D: -

DNA: TGTGCCAGCAGCTTAGGCCGAGGGGGAGATGGCTACACCTTC
CDR3: CASSLGRGGDGYTF
size: -
J: TRBJ1-2
V: TRBV13
D: -

DNA: TGTGCCAGCAGCGGAGGGACAGGGATTACAACTAATGAAAAACTGTTTTTT
CDR3: CASSGGTGITTNEKLFF
size: -
J: TRBJ1-4
V: TRBV9
D: TRBD1

DNA: TGTGCCAGCTCTTCGGAGACGGACAGCTCCTACGAGCAGTACTTC
CDR3: CASSSETDSSYEQYF
size: -
J: TRBJ2-7
V: TRBV18
D: -

DNA: TGTGCCAGCAGTTACTTACAGGGTAGCGAGGGCGACGAGCAGTACTTC
CDR3: CASSYLQGSEGDEQYF
size: -
J: TRBJ2-7
V: TRBV7-2
D: -

DNA: TGTGCCAGCTCACCACCAGTAGCTAGCGGATACAATGAGCAGTTCTTC
CDR3: CASSPPVASGYNEQFF
size: -
J: TRBJ2-1
V: TRBV18
D: TRBD2

DNA: TGTGCCAGCAGTATAGGACTAGAAGAGACCCAGTACTTC
CDR3: CASSIGLEETQYF
size: -
J: TRBJ2-5
V: TRBV7-9
D: TRBD2

DNA: TGTGCCAGCAGCGATCCAGCTTTTACCTCTGGGGCCAACGTCCTGACTTTC
CDR3: CASSDPAFTSGANVLTF
size: -
J: TRBJ2-6
V: TRBV7-6
D: -

DNA: TGTGCCAGCAGCTTAGGGGCGGGAGGCCCCACAGATACGCAGTATTTT
CDR3: CASSLGAGGPTDTQYF
size: -
J: TRBJ2-3
V: TRBV7-9
D: TRBD2

DNA: TGTGCCAGCAGTTTATCCCCCGGGACTAGGACAAACGAGCAGTACTTC
CDR3: CASSLSPGTRTNEQYF
size: -
J: TRBJ2-7
V: TRBV27
D: TRBD2